The T cell receptor beta chain under discussion was sequenced for a study of molecular identifiers for immune sequencing clone quantification. Study summary: With replicates, the RNA of 20,000 or 100,000 naive CD8 cells was split five ways and four were sequenced.

The CDR3 runs to 14 residues. In germline, CDR1 is MGHRA, CDR2 YSYEKL. Trimming took 5 bases from V and 3 from J; bases not matched to a gene: 3. TCRdb used MiXCR to reprocess the PCR reads, holding one entry per CDR3 protein. The sample contains 35,000 to 45,000 distinct CDR3 sequences, about 18% of which appear only once. This clonotype has ten or more counts. The gene calls are TRBV4-1 and TRBJ2-7; 11 nucleotides match TRBD2. Sample: naive CD8+ T cells from blood, with Jurkat cell RNA spiked in. Subset of the sample: FACS-sorted CD8+CD4-CCR7+CD45RA+ naive T cells. This clonotype was obtained from a human donor in good health. Some libraries in this study had Jurkat cell RNA spiked in. Written as DNA, the CDR3 is TGCGCCAGCAGCGGTAGCGGGAGGGACTACGAGCAGTACTTC. Amino acids: CASSGSGRDYEQYF.